One sample yielded the 29 T cell receptor beta chains listed below, sequenced in a study of PD-1 blockade in classical Hodgkin lymphoma. Generated by immunoSEQ multiplex PCR, the TCRdb table keeps only in-frame clones and is missing some. The table has about 21,000 clones, 75% to 90% seen once. Noted time point: cycle 4 day 1 (C4D1), after less than 7 weeks of nivolumab. Following autologous stem cell transplantation, relapse occurred in every patient, and exposure to brentuximab vedotin varied. The specimen was peripheral blood mononuclear cells (PBMCs), collected before the fourth cycle of nivolumab. These receptors were obtained from a human donor with classical Hodgkin lymphoma.

The sample holds a few counts of this clone. The chain carries TRBV6-5 and TRBJ2-3, with D hard to call. Germline CDR1 MNHEY, CDR2 SVGAGI. The CDR3 runs 14 residues. Deletions cut 7 bases from V and 2 bases from J, with 13 bases between. The CDR3 spells CASKKDRNTDTQYF. The CDR3 nucleotides are TGTGCCAGCAAAAAGGACCGAAACACAGATACGCAGTATTTT.

The rearrangement uses TRBV5-1 and TRBJ2-5, with D possibly being TRBD1 (5 bases). Germline V lookup: CDR1 SGHRS, CDR2 YFSETQ. V lost 4 bases to trimming and J lost 4 bases, with 14 bases between them. The CDR3 contains 14 residues. In DNA, the CDR3 is TGCGCCAGCAGCCCATTGGGGCCGGGAGAGACCCAGTACTTC. This encodes CASSPLGPGETQYF.

V gene TRBV9 combines with J gene TRBJ2-1, with D possibly being TRBD1 (5 bases). Germline V CDR1 and CDR2: SGDLS, YYNGEE. There are 16 residues in the CDR3. The ends were cut back, 0 bases at V and 4 bases at J, with 14 bases in the middle. CDR3 amino acids: CASSVAAGKSYNEQFF. DNA for the CDR3: TGTGCCAGCAGCGTAGCGGCAGGGAAGTCTTACAATGAGCAGTTCTTC. Filled out from reference TRBV9 and TRBJ2-1, the complete variable domain reads DSGVTQTPKHLITATGQRVTLRCSPRSGDLSVYWYQQSLDQGLQFLIQYYNGEERAKGNILERFSAQQFPDLHSELNLSSLELGDSALYFCASSVAAGKSYNEQFFGPGTRLTVL.

The V call is TRBV11-1, the J call TRBJ1-2; D gene ambiguous. V was pared by 1 base and J by 1 base, with 13 bases between. Germline CDR1 SGHAT, CDR2 FQDESV (reference sequence). The CDR3 spans 16 residues. The CDR3 DNA follows: TGTGCCAGCAGCTTAGGGGGTCCTTACAGTAACTATGGCTACACCTTC. It translates to CASSLGGPYSNYGYTF.

The gene calls are TRBV2 and TRBJ2-7; 9 nucleotides align to TRBD1. Trimming took 6 bases from V and 5 from J; bases not matched to a gene: 8. Germline CDR1 and CDR2: SNHLY and FYNNEI. The CDR3 extends over 14 amino acids. The CDR3 DNA sequence: TGTGCCAGCAGGAACGACAGGGGGTACAACGAGCAGTACTTC. This encodes CASRNDRGYNEQYF. Using reference TRBV2 and TRBJ2-7 for the parts outside the CDR3, the full variable domain is EPEVTQTPSHQVTQMGQEVILRCVPISNHLYFYWYRQILGQKVEFLVSFYNNEISEKSEIFDDQFSVERPDGSNFTLKIRSTKLEDSAMYFCASRNDRGYNEQYFGPGTRLTVT.

The CDR3 spells CASSQDWGNYEQYF. The CDR3 DNA reads as TGTGCCAGCAGCCAAGATTGGGGGAACTACGAGCAGTACTTC. This chain joins TRBV4-2 and TRBJ2-7; D may be TRBD1 or TRBD2 (5 bases each). This CDR3 comprises 14 residues. The V and J ends lost 0 bases and 3 bases respectively, with 9 bases between them. Germline V gives CDR1 LGHNA, CDR2 YNFKEQ.

Only a few counts were recorded for this clone. The chain uses TRBV6-5 and TRBJ2-2; possibly TRBD1 for D (6 bases). Germline assignment: CDR1 MNHEY and CDR2 SVGAGI. CDR3 size: 15 residues. The V end was cut by 5 bases, the J end by 5 bases, with 15 bases between. CDR3 residues: CASSRGHSGTGELFF. The CDR3 DNA follows: TGTGCCAGCAGTAGGGGACACTCTGGAACCGGGGAGCTGTTTTTT.

The chain combines TRBV27 with TRBJ2-6, with D perhaps matching TRBD1 (5 bases). CDR1 and CDR2 (germline): MNHEY, SMNVEV (reference sequence). Between the trimmed V and J ends, which lost 2 bases and 2 bases, there was a span of 7 bases. The CDR3 runs 15 residues. CDR3 in DNA: TGTGCCAGCAGTTTACTAGGGGCTGGGGCCAACGTCCTGACTTTC. Protein sequence: CASSLLGAGANVLTF. Drawing the rest from reference TRBV27 and TRBJ2-6, the complete variable domain is EAQVTQNPRYLITVTGKKLTVTCSQNMNHEYMSWYRQDPGLGLRQIYYSMNVEVTDKGDVPEGYKVSRKEKRNFPLILESPSPNQTSLYFCASSLLGAGANVLTFGAGSRLTVL.

The CDR3 bases are TGTGCCAGCAGTGTCCCCGGGACAGGGATCTACGAGCAGTACTTC. Its protein is CASSVPGTGIYEQYF. The chain joins TRBV25-1 to TRBJ2-7, with 9 bases identical to TRBD1. CDR3 length: 15 residues. Germline V gene sequence: CDR1 MGHDK, CDR2 SYGVNS. V was pared by 4 bases and J by 3 bases, with 7 bases of the junction left unmatched.

This clone was observed once. The chain uses TRBV27 and TRBJ2-5, with TRBD1 matching 11 bases. The length of the CDR3 is 15 residues. The germline V gene encodes CDR1 MNHEY and CDR2 SMNVEV (reference sequence). The V and J ends lost 5 bases and 2 bases, in that order; junction bases with no gene match: 4. The CDR3 region is CASSHRDRGQETQYF. CDR3 nucleotide sequence: TGTGCCAGCAGTCACCGGGACAGGGGGCAAGAGACCCAGTACTTC.

The chain links TRBV19 to TRBJ2-7; D is possibly TRBD1 or TRBD2 (6 bases each). This CDR3 region has 13 residues. V was shortened by 8 bases and J by 0 bases, with 11 bases between the two germline ends. Germline CDR1 is LNHDA and CDR2 is SQIVND (reference sequence). The chain's CDR3 is CASSEGGSYEQYF. The CDR3 DNA reads as TGTGCCAGTTCCGAGGGGGGCTCCTACGAGCAGTACTTC.

The chain employs TRBV6-1 and TRBJ1-2; D might be TRBD1 (5 bases). The V gene's germline CDR1 is MNHNS and CDR2 SASEGT. The length of the CDR3 is 14 residues. Trimming cost V 6 bases and J 4 bases, with 15 bases left between them. Here the CDR3 DNA reads TGTGCCAGCAGGGGGGTCAGGGAGGGCTATGGCTACACCTTC. Translating it yields CASRGVREGYGYTF.

V gene TRBV6-5 combines with J gene TRBJ1-1, with D perhaps matching TRBD1 (6 bases). Trimming took 8 bases from V and 7 from J, leaving 17 bases between them. The CDR3 consists of 13 residues. CDR1 MNHEY and CDR2 SVGAGI come from the germline V gene. The chain's CDR3 is CASLGQRPYEAFF. CDR3 coding DNA: TGTGCCAGCCTGGGACAACGCCCCTATGAAGCTTTCTTT.

The chain recombines TRBV7-2 with TRBJ2-7; TRBD1 agrees at 7 bases. Germline V gene lookup returns CDR1 SGHTA and CDR2 FQGNSA. The length of the CDR3 is 16 residues. Trimming took 1 base from V and 0 from J; bases not matched to a gene: 6. CDR3 sequence reads: CASSLVGGQISYEQYF. DNA of the CDR3: TGTGCCAGCAGCTTAGTTGGGGGACAGATCTCCTACGAGCAGTACTTC.

This rearrangement joins TRBV6-5 to TRBJ2-1; weak D call: TRBD2 (6 bases). Germline CDR1 MNHEY, CDR2 SVGAGI. V dropped 2 bases and J dropped 7 bases, with 18 bases sitting between them. The CDR3 has 16 residues. The CDR3 here is CASSYGLSPSPNEQFF. In DNA, the CDR3 is TGTGCCAGCAGTTACGGACTATCCCCAAGCCCGAATGAGCAGTTCTTC.

This clone has just a few counts. This chain connects TRBV10-3 to TRBJ2-1, with 13 bases lining up with TRBD2. Germline CDR1 is ENHRY and CDR2 is SYGVKD. This CDR3 has 15 amino acids. The V gene end was trimmed by 7 bases and the J gene end by 4 bases; junction bases not matched to a gene: 4. This CDR3 is CAIKATSGGYNEQFF. CDR3 nucleotide sequence: TGTGCCATCAAGGCGACTAGCGGGGGGTACAATGAGCAGTTCTTC.

V usage is TRBV18 and J usage is TRBJ2-7; possibly TRBD1 for D (6 bases). Per the germline V gene, CDR1 is KGHSH and CDR2 is LQKENI. The CDR3 sequence is 13 residues long. V dropped 1 base and J dropped 7 bases, with 11 bases sitting between them. CDR3 in DNA: TGTGCCAGCTCACCACGGGTACAGGGAGAGCAGTACTTC. Residues: CASSPRVQGEQYF.

The chain employs TRBV30 and TRBJ2-1, with 15 bases that match TRBD2. Per the germline V gene, CDR1 is GTSNPN and CDR2 is SVGIG (reference sequence). V dropped 1 base and J dropped 4; count of bases not matched to a gene: 14. CDR3 length: 20 residues. The CDR3 region is CAWSGRTSGRVLLIYNEQFF. In nucleotides, the CDR3 is TGTGCCTGGAGTGGTCGGACTAGCGGGAGGGTCCTACTTATTTACAATGAGCAGTTCTTC.

The chain joins TRBV18 to TRBJ2-7, with 7 bases lining up with TRBD1. Germline-derived CDR1 and CDR2 are KGHSH and LQKENI. V shed 4 bases and J 3 bases; nucleotides not matched to a gene: 3. CDR3 length: 13 amino acids. The CDR3 protein is CASSLRQGYEQYF. CDR3 DNA: TGTGCCAGCTCACTACGACAGGGCTACGAGCAGTACTTC.

The chain employs TRBV4-3 and TRBJ2-4, with D possibly matching TRBD1 (5 bases). CDR3 length: 19 amino acids. Trimming pared 0 bases from V and 5 bases from J, leaving 23 bases between. Looked up from germline, CDR1 is LGHNA and CDR2 is YSLEER. CDR3 amino acids: CASSQDQGAGISLENIQYF. The CDR3 DNA follows: TGCGCCAGCAGCCAAGATCAAGGAGCAGGGATTAGTCTGGAAAACATTCAGTACTTC.

The chain carries TRBV2 and TRBJ1-4; D call uncertain. From germline, CDR1 is SNHLY and CDR2 FYNNEI. This CDR3 contains 11 residues. V dropped 7 bases and J dropped 8 bases, with 8 bases sitting between them. The CDR3 DNA sequence: TGTGCCAGCATATGGCGGGAAAAACTGTTTTTT. Translation gives CASIWREKLFF.

This chain connects TRBV4-1 to TRBJ2-1; D may be TRBD2 (6 bases). Germline V gene lookup returns CDR1 MGHRA and CDR2 YSYEKL. Trimming removed 3 bases from V and 0 bases from J, with 15 bases in between. The CDR3 sequence is 17 residues long. This chain's CDR3 is CASSHGSPQSSYNEQFF. The DNA of the CDR3 is TGCGCCAGCAGCCACGGGAGTCCGCAAAGCTCCTACAATGAGCAGTTCTTC.

The chain is built from TRBV19 and TRBJ2-3; D gene ambiguous. The CDR3 consists of 15 residues. Germline CDR1 is LNHDA and CDR2 is SQIVND (reference sequence). The V end was cut by 6 bases, the J end by 1 base, with 14 bases between. The CDR3 sequence is CASRPVGKGTDTQYF. The CDR3 DNA reads as TGTGCCAGTAGGCCGGTGGGAAAGGGCACAGATACGCAGTATTTT.

The chain has TRBV30 and TRBJ2-7; D may be TRBD2 (6 bases). The CDR3 runs to 12 residues. The V gene lost 0 bases and the J gene lost 4 bases, with 7 bases spanning the gap. From germline, CDR1 is GTSNPN and CDR2 SVGIG (reference sequence). CDR3 bases: TGTGCCTGGAGTGTACGGGGGTACGAGCAGTACTTC. It translates to CAWSVRGYEQYF.

This clone was detected a few times. The chain uses TRBV29-1 and TRBJ2-1; perhaps TRBD1 as D (6 bases). The CDR3 spans 12 residues. V dropped 4 bases and J dropped 8 bases, with 12 bases sitting between them. CDR1 and CDR2 from the germline V gene are SQVTM and ANQGSEA. CDR3 bases: TGCAGCGTTGCGGTACAGGGACATGAGCAGTTCTTC. This sequence encodes CSVAVQGHEQFF.

The rearrangement joins TRBV7-3 to TRBJ2-7, with D perhaps matching TRBD2 (5 bases). The ends were cut back, 4 bases at V and 7 bases at J, with 14 bases in the middle. This CDR3 has 13 amino acids. The germline V gene encodes CDR1 SGHTA and CDR2 FQGTGA. The CDR3, as DNA: TGTGCCAGCAGCTACGACTCGCCGGGGGAGCAGTACTTC. Translating gives CASSYDSPGEQYF. The whole variable domain, remainder taken from reference TRBV7-3 and TRBJ2-7, is GAGVSQTPSNKVTEKGKYVELRCDPISGHTALYWYRQSLGQGPEFLIYFQGTGAADDSGLPNDRFFAVRPEGSVSTLKIQRTERGDSAVYLCASSYDSPGEQYFGPGTRLTVT.

The V and J genes are TRBV5-1 and TRBJ1-3; D not resolved. Looked up from germline, CDR1 is SGHRS and CDR2 is YFSETQ. The CDR3 is made up of 12 amino acids. Trimming cost V 2 bases and J 4 bases, with 4 bases left between them. The CDR3 DNA reads TGCGCCAGCAGCTTCGGGGGAAACACCATATATTTT. Encoded protein: CASSFGGNTIYF.

V is TRBV5-6 and J is TRBJ2-5; 11 nucleotides align to TRBD1. CDR1 and CDR2 (germline): SGHDT, YYEEEE. Trimming took 5 bases from V and 5 from J; bases not matched to a gene: 14. This CDR3 contains 17 residues. DNA for the CDR3: TGTGCCAGCAGTCCACTTCCGGGACAGGGGGGGGACGAGACCCAGTACTTC. Amino acids: CASSPLPGQGGDETQYF. The variable domain in full, with the rest retrieved from reference TRBV5-6 and TRBJ2-5, is DAGVTQSPTHLIKTRGQQVTLRCSPKSGHDTVSWYQQALGQGPQFIFQYYEEEERQRGNFPDRFSGHQFPNYSSELNVNALLLGDSALYLCASSPLPGQGGDETQYFGPGTRLLVL.

This chain joins TRBV7-3 and TRBJ1-2; the D gene is possibly TRBD1 (5 bases). The V gene lost 2 bases and the J gene lost 6 bases, with 10 bases spanning the gap. Per the germline V gene, CDR1 is SGHTA and CDR2 is FQGTGA. This CDR3 has 13 residues. The CDR3 DNA sequence: TGTGCCAGCAGCTTAGGGGGAATTGATGGCTACACCTTC. It is translated as CASSLGGIDGYTF.